This T cell receptor (beta chain) was identified in a study of T cell responses to AZD1222 COVID-19 vaccine. General study findings and limits: Among AZD1222 vaccinees, only 5 to 7 were seropositive at baseline.

CDR3 length equals 11 residues. In germline, CDR1 is KGHSH, CDR2 LQKENI. The germline V and J ends were trimmed by 2 bases and 13 bases, with 9 bases remaining between them. Generated by immunoSEQ multiplex PCR, the TCRdb table keeps only in-frame clones and is missing some. Among 150,000 to 200,000 clones listed, 94% were seen once. Concerning this clone: Its target is unknown.

Sequences were derived from peripheral blood, sampled on day 0 of AZD1222 vaccination. The J gene is TRBJ2-4, the V gene TRBV18, with unresolved D. The origin of this receptor is an adult in good health. CDR3 sequence: CASSPGQLQYF. CDR3 coding DNA: TGTGCCAGCTCACCAGGCCAGCTCCAGTACTTC.